This TCR beta chain is drawn from a study of blood T cell repertoires in COVID-19 (dated by TCRdb to between 2020 and 2021). Concerning the study at large: Samples from collaborators originated in the United States, Italy and Spain and spanned both the acute and convalescent phases of COVID-19. Deeply sampled blood TCRbeta repertoires from subjects exposed to, actively infected with, or recovered from COVID-19 were included in the dataset. Samples came from the ongoing ImmuneRACE study (first 160 participants) plus 1,254 subjects from 6 global collaborators. Where HLA class I and class II types were available, the types were taken from metadata supplied by the sample provider, not from assay-based typing. Sample metadata almost always included a de-identified subject ID, COVID-19 status, age in years and sex. The prospective study material was composed of cDNA or gDNA derived from T cells, B-cell-depleted T cells, or PBMCs. The repertoires were released in a freely available public database intended as a resource for research on the immune response to SARS-CoV-2.

Comment on this clone: Which antigen it targets is not known. The sample holds no much larger clone one base away, and base qualities are not on file. Different DNA sequences within this sample yield the same CDR3.

TCRbeta CDR3 regions were amplified from genomic DNA by means of the immunoSEQ Assay, a bias-controlled multiplex PCR. Regarding the original processing steps: Nucleated cell counts per sample were estimated from amplification of reference gene primers within the assay. To quantify the absolute abundance of each unique TCRbeta CDR3 rearrangement, sequence reads were collapsed and filtered. For each sample, productive Simpson clonality was calculated by taking the square root of Simpson's diversity index across productive rearrangements. Imported from immuneACCESS, the table was reduced by TCRdb to in-frame sequences with V and J called. These copies leave out some clones; in studies compared against another copy, an unresolved V gene accounts for under half, and the cause of the remainder is not known. The D gene and trimming were derived from the DNA, and the V and J assignments and clone size from that table. The sample table contains around 190,000 clones; only one count was recorded for approximately 90% of them. Approximately 4.5% of the sample lies in the top ten.

Its CDR3 holds 14 amino acids, cysteine through phenylalanine. Only the CDR3 DNA stays, 42 bases, in frame from base 1. Trimming leaves V shorter by 0 bases and J shorter by 4 bases, with the junction holding 4 bases beyond the gene matches. For CDR1 and CDR2, the germline V gene lists SGHRS and YFSETQ. Broader findings and caveats from the paper: The amount of clinical and demographic metadata varied by source and participant and was provided uncurated.

Collaborating institutions collected whole blood in K2EDTA tubes following their own protocols. For TCRbeta analysis, collaborators shipped samples as frozen whole blood, isolated PBMCs, or DNA extracted from either of those sample types. Material for sequencing was peripheral blood. This sequence originates from a human donor in a cohort sampled during active COVID-19. The V and J genes are TRBV5-1 and TRBJ2-7; 7 central nucleotides agree with TRBD1. The CDR3 loop reads CASSLGQGSYEQYF. The bases read TGCGCCAGCAGCTTGGGACAGGGCAGTTACGAGCAGTACTTC.